The TCR beta chain under discussion was sequenced for a study of blood T cell repertoires in COVID-19. Overall study: COVID-19 samples, acute and convalescent, were from the United States, Italy and Spain. PBMCs, B-cell-depleted T cells, or T cells were the source of the cDNA or gDNA that made up the material.

V lost 3 bases, J lost 8 bases, and 13 bases lay in between. The CDR3 runs to 13 residues. Germline CDR1 MNHNS, CDR2 SASEGT. Only one count was recorded for this clone. How the authors handled the data: From reference gene primer amplification, estimates of nucleated cell counts were derived. Sequencing was performed with immunoSEQ multiplex PCR; in TCRdb, only in-frame clones are kept and a portion is missing. For V, J and clone size, that table is used; D and trimming come from the DNA. The data hold fewer than 180,000 clones, with 86% observed a single time. The receptor's source is a man between 65 and 80 years old with acute or convalescent COVID-19. The chain employs TRBV6-1 and TRBJ1-2; D is perhaps TRBD1 (5 bases). The sample comprised peripheral blood. In DNA, the CDR3 is TGTGCCAGCAGTGATCCGGGGGGTGCGGGCTACACCTTC. Encoded protein: CASSDPGGAGYTF.